Listed below are T cell receptor beta chains from one sample, sequenced in a study of beta chain features in type 1 diabetes. Sequencing was performed with immunoSEQ multiplex PCR; in TCRdb, only in-frame clones are kept and a portion is missing. The repertoire holds under 300,000 clones, approximately 15% seen once, with 0.015% to 0.02% in the top ten. The source material was naive CD4+ T cells from blood. The origin of the receptors is a man aged 25-45 years with type 1 diabetes. Both conserved end residues are part of each CDR3. Each record gives: J gene, V gene, clone size, D gene, CDR3 DNA, CDR3 protein. The D gene is left open where the match is weak. The size field is filled for only some rows; it gives once, few, many or a size class.

j_gene: TRBJ1-5
v_gene: TRBV15
abundance: NA
d_gene: NA
CDR3nt: TGTGCCACCAGCAGAGGGGTTCGACAGGGCAATCAGCCCCAGCATTTT
CDR3aa: CATSRGVRQGNQPQHF

j_gene: TRBJ2-1
v_gene: TRBV5-1
abundance: few
d_gene: TRBD2
CDR3nt: TGCGCCAGCAGCGTCTCCGGAACTAGCGGGCGGGGGGAGTTCTTC
CDR3aa: CASSVSGTSGRGEFF

j_gene: TRBJ2-1
v_gene: TRBV18
abundance: few
d_gene: TRBD2
CDR3nt: TGTGCCAGCTCACTCTTGACTAGCGGGGGGGCCGTGAATGAGCAGTTCTTC
CDR3aa: CASSLLTSGGAVNEQFF

j_gene: TRBJ1-2
v_gene: TRBV19
abundance: NA
d_gene: TRBD1
CDR3nt: TGTGCCAGTAGAGCCGAGGGACAGTATGGCTACACCTTC
CDR3aa: CASRAEGQYGYTF

j_gene: TRBJ1-4
v_gene: TRBV5-4
abundance: NA
d_gene: NA
CDR3nt: TGTGCCAGCAGCTTGGAGTACGGGGAAGGCGAAAAACTGTTTTTT
CDR3aa: CASSLEYGEGEKLFF

j_gene: TRBJ2-1
v_gene: TRBV10-3
abundance: NA
d_gene: TRBD1
CDR3nt: TGTGCCATCAGTCCGGGACAGGGTACCTACAATGAGCAGTTCTTC
CDR3aa: CAISPGQGTYNEQFF

j_gene: TRBJ1-1
v_gene: TRBV25-1
abundance: NA
d_gene: NA
CDR3nt: TGTGCCAGCAGTGAATCCCCCTCTACCGAAGCTTTCTTT
CDR3aa: CASSESPSTEAFF

j_gene: TRBJ2-6
v_gene: TRBV19
abundance: NA
d_gene: TRBD1
CDR3nt: TGTGCCAGTAAGCCACAGGGGGCTGGGGCCAACGTCCTGACTTTC
CDR3aa: CASKPQGAGANVLTF

j_gene: TRBJ2-1
v_gene: TRBV7-6
abundance: NA
d_gene: NA
CDR3nt: TGTGCCAGCAGCTTACAGGTGGGCCACAATGAGCAGTTCTTC
CDR3aa: CASSLQVGHNEQFF

j_gene: TRBJ2-5
v_gene: TRBV5-1
abundance: NA
d_gene: NA
CDR3nt: TGCGCCAGCAGCCCGGAGGCCTCCGAGGAGACCCAGTACTTC
CDR3aa: CASSPEASEETQYF

j_gene: TRBJ1-4
v_gene: TRBV9
abundance: NA
d_gene: NA
CDR3nt: TGTGCCAGCAGCGTAGAAGAGAATGAAAAACTGTTTTTT
CDR3aa: CASSVEENEKLFF

j_gene: TRBJ2-1
v_gene: TRBV28
abundance: NA
d_gene: TRBD2
CDR3nt: TGTGCCAGCAGTGCCCGCGGGGGTTCGTTCTACAATGAGCAGTTCTTC
CDR3aa: CASSARGGSFYNEQFF

j_gene: TRBJ2-7
v_gene: TRBV11-2
abundance: few
d_gene: NA
CDR3nt: TGTGCCAGCAGCTTTGTCCAGGCTCGGGGCGAGCAGTACTTC
CDR3aa: CASSFVQARGEQYF

j_gene: TRBJ2-7
v_gene: TRBV4-1
abundance: few
d_gene: TRBD2
CDR3nt: TGCGCCAGCAGCCAAGATCCTAGCGGGGACTACGAGCAGTACTTC
CDR3aa: CASSQDPSGDYEQYF

j_gene: TRBJ2-7
v_gene: TRBV7-9
abundance: few
d_gene: TRBD1
CDR3nt: TGTGCCAGCAGCGCCGGGACAGATCCCTACGAGCAGTACTTC
CDR3aa: CASSAGTDPYEQYF

j_gene: TRBJ2-1
v_gene: TRBV6-5
abundance: few
d_gene: NA
CDR3nt: TGTGCCAGCAGTGGCGGCCTCTTCGCAGGGAATGAGCAGTTCTTC
CDR3aa: CASSGGLFAGNEQFF

j_gene: TRBJ2-2
v_gene: TRBV5-1
abundance: NA
d_gene: NA
CDR3nt: TGCGCCAGCAGCTTGGCGGGGGGCATCAACACCGGGGAGCTGTTTTTT
CDR3aa: CASSLAGGINTGELFF

j_gene: TRBJ2-1
v_gene: TRBV10-2
abundance: NA
d_gene: NA
CDR3nt: TGCGCCAGCGGCAAGGCGGACAATGAGCAGTTCTTC
CDR3aa: CASGKADNEQFF

j_gene: TRBJ1-2
v_gene: TRBV6-5
abundance: few
d_gene: NA
CDR3nt: TGTGCCAGCAGTTACTCGGCTGCCTATGGCTACACCTTC
CDR3aa: CASSYSAAYGYTF

j_gene: TRBJ1-2
v_gene: TRBV15
abundance: few
d_gene: TRBD1
CDR3nt: TGTGCCACCAGCGGGGACAGGGGGCGTAGGTATGGCTACACCTTC
CDR3aa: CATSGDRGRRYGYTF

j_gene: TRBJ1-1
v_gene: TRBV2
abundance: NA
d_gene: TRBD1
CDR3nt: TGTGCCAGCAGTGGACAGGGGACCGCCGCCGAAGCTTTCTTT
CDR3aa: CASSGQGTAAEAFF

j_gene: TRBJ2-7
v_gene: TRBV4-1
abundance: few
d_gene: TRBD2
CDR3nt: TGCGCCAGCAGCCTAGCGGGATCTAGCTCCTACGAGCAGTACTTC
CDR3aa: CASSLAGSSSYEQYF

j_gene: TRBJ2-1
v_gene: TRBV6-1
abundance: few
d_gene: TRBD1
CDR3nt: TGTGCCAGCAGTCAAGGGACAGGGGGCTTACGTGAGCAGTTCTTC
CDR3aa: CASSQGTGGLREQFF

j_gene: TRBJ1-6
v_gene: TRBV9
abundance: few
d_gene: NA
CDR3nt: TGTGCCAGCAGCGTAGGGTCCAGGGAGGGAACAAATTCACCCCTCCACTTT
CDR3aa: CASSVGSREGTNSPLHF

j_gene: TRBJ1-5
v_gene: TRBV23-1
abundance: NA
d_gene: NA
CDR3nt: TGCGCCAGCAGTCGTCGCAGGAAGAATCAGCCCCAGCATTTT
CDR3aa: CASSRRRKNQPQHF

j_gene: TRBJ2-5
v_gene: TRBV20-1
abundance: few
d_gene: NA
CDR3nt: TGCAGTGCGCGACTAGAAGAGACCCAGTACTTC
CDR3aa: CSARLEETQYF

j_gene: TRBJ2-2
v_gene: TRBV5-1
abundance: NA
d_gene: TRBD1
CDR3nt: TGCGCCAGCAACGACAGGGGGCTCAACACCGGGGAGCTGTTTTTT
CDR3aa: CASNDRGLNTGELFF

j_gene: TRBJ2-6
v_gene: TRBV4-2
abundance: few
d_gene: NA
CDR3nt: TGTGCCAGCAGCCAAGAGCTCAGGTTGAAGAACTCTGGGGCCAACGTCCTGACTTTC
CDR3aa: CASSQELRLKNSGANVLTF

j_gene: TRBJ1-4
v_gene: TRBV4-1
abundance: few
d_gene: NA
CDR3nt: TGCGCCAGCAGCCATTTGACAGGAGAAAAACTGTTTTTT
CDR3aa: CASSHLTGEKLFF

j_gene: TRBJ1-2
v_gene: TRBV29-1
abundance: few
d_gene: NA
CDR3nt: TGCAGCGCAGAAGGCAGCGGCTATGGCTACACCTTC
CDR3aa: CSAEGSGYGYTF

j_gene: TRBJ1-5
v_gene: TRBV10-3
abundance: NA
d_gene: TRBD1
CDR3nt: TGTGCCATCAGAGGGACAGGGGGTGACAATCAGCCCCAGCATTTT
CDR3aa: CAIRGTGGDNQPQHF

j_gene: TRBJ2-7
v_gene: TRBV5-6
abundance: NA
d_gene: TRBD1
CDR3nt: TGTGCCAGCAGCTTAGCCGGGACAGCCACCTACGAGCAGTACTTC
CDR3aa: CASSLAGTATYEQYF

j_gene: TRBJ2-5
v_gene: TRBV7-9
abundance: few
d_gene: NA
CDR3nt: TGTGCCAGCACCCAGGGGAACCAAGAGACCCAGTACTTC
CDR3aa: CASTQGNQETQYF

j_gene: TRBJ2-3
v_gene: TRBV18
abundance: NA
d_gene: TRBD2
CDR3nt: TGTGCCAGCTCACCTGGGACTAGCGGGGTGACAGATACGCAGTATTTT
CDR3aa: CASSPGTSGVTDTQYF

j_gene: TRBJ1-2
v_gene: TRBV5-1
abundance: NA
d_gene: TRBD1
CDR3nt: TGCGCCAGCAGCCAGCAACAGGGGGACTATGGCTACACCTTC
CDR3aa: CASSQQQGDYGYTF

j_gene: TRBJ2-7
v_gene: TRBV7-2
abundance: few
d_gene: TRBD2
CDR3nt: TGTGCCAGCAGCTTAGTGGGACTAGCGGGAGTCCCTTACGAGCAGTACTTC
CDR3aa: CASSLVGLAGVPYEQYF

j_gene: TRBJ2-2
v_gene: TRBV18
abundance: NA
d_gene: NA
CDR3nt: TGTGCCAGCTCACCATTGGACTCTTCGAACACCGGGGAGCTGTTTTTT
CDR3aa: CASSPLDSSNTGELFF

j_gene: TRBJ1-2
v_gene: TRBV5-1
abundance: NA
d_gene: NA
CDR3nt: TGCGCCAGCAGCTTGGACAGTGTCTATGGCTACACCTTC
CDR3aa: CASSLDSVYGYTF

j_gene: TRBJ2-1
v_gene: TRBV7-9
abundance: NA
d_gene: NA
CDR3nt: TGTGCCAGCAGCTCACCAGGTGATGAGCAGTTCTTC
CDR3aa: CASSSPGDEQFF

j_gene: TRBJ1-2
v_gene: TRBV6-5
abundance: NA
d_gene: TRBD1
CDR3nt: TGTGCCAGCAGCCGACAGGGCGCCTATGGCTACACCTTC
CDR3aa: CASSRQGAYGYTF

j_gene: TRBJ2-7
v_gene: TRBV1
abundance: few
d_gene: NA
CDR3nt: TGCACCAGCAGCCAAGAGGGACTAGCGGGGCTGTACGAGCAGTACTTC
CDR3aa: CTSSQEGLAGLYEQYF

j_gene: TRBJ1-1
v_gene: TRBV4-1
abundance: few
d_gene: TRBD1
CDR3nt: TGCGCCAGCAGACGGACAGGGGGGTTCCCGGAAACTGAAGCTTTCTTT
CDR3aa: CASRRTGGFPETEAFF

j_gene: TRBJ2-2
v_gene: TRBV27
abundance: NA
d_gene: TRBD2
CDR3nt: TGTGCCAGCACCTACGTTGGGGTTAGCGGGAGAACTTCCGGGGAGCTGTTTTTT
CDR3aa: CASTYVGVSGRTSGELFF

j_gene: TRBJ2-7
v_gene: TRBV5-4
abundance: NA
d_gene: NA
CDR3nt: TGTGCCAGCAGCCAGGGGGGCGCCTACGAGCAGTACTTC
CDR3aa: CASSQGGAYEQYF

j_gene: TRBJ2-5
v_gene: TRBV11-2
abundance: NA
d_gene: NA
CDR3nt: TGTGCCAGCAGCCCACAAGAGACCCAGTACTTC
CDR3aa: CASSPQETQYF

j_gene: TRBJ2-5
v_gene: TRBV5-1
abundance: few
d_gene: TRBD2
CDR3nt: TGCGCCAGCAGCTTGGAGCCTAGCGGGAGGGAGACCCAGTACTTC
CDR3aa: CASSLEPSGRETQYF

j_gene: TRBJ2-2
v_gene: TRBV14
abundance: NA
d_gene: NA
CDR3nt: TGTGCCAGCAGCCAAGGAGGGGCCAGGGGTCCCGGGGAGCTGTTTTTT
CDR3aa: CASSQGGARGPGELFF

j_gene: TRBJ1-5
v_gene: TRBV6-1
abundance: NA
d_gene: NA
CDR3nt: TGTGCGAGCGGGGGGGGATCTATCCCAAATCAGCCCCAGCATTTT
CDR3aa: CASGGGSIPNQPQHF

j_gene: TRBJ2-3
v_gene: TRBV30
abundance: NA
d_gene: TRBD2
CDR3nt: TGTGCCTGGAGTTTAAGGTTGACTAGCGGGGACACAGATACGCAGTATTTT
CDR3aa: CAWSLRLTSGDTDTQYF

j_gene: TRBJ2-3
v_gene: TRBV5-4
abundance: few
d_gene: NA
CDR3nt: TGTGCCAGCAGCGCCTCACCCATACTAGCCCAGAGCACAGATACGCAGTATTTT
CDR3aa: CASSASPILAQSTDTQYF

j_gene: TRBJ2-5
v_gene: TRBV6-5
abundance: few
d_gene: TRBD2
CDR3nt: TGTGCCAGCAGTTACTCGAGGACTAGCGAGGGGGAGACCCAGTACTTC
CDR3aa: CASSYSRTSEGETQYF

j_gene: TRBJ2-3
v_gene: TRBV29-1
abundance: NA
d_gene: NA
CDR3nt: TGCAGCGTTGATCCCCAGCGGACGAGCACAGATACGCAGTATTTT
CDR3aa: CSVDPQRTSTDTQYF

j_gene: TRBJ2-5
v_gene: TRBV11-2
abundance: few
d_gene: NA
CDR3nt: TGTGCCAGCAGCTTGTCACTTCAAGAGACCCAGTACTTC
CDR3aa: CASSLSLQETQYF

j_gene: TRBJ2-6
v_gene: TRBV5-1
abundance: NA
d_gene: TRBD1
CDR3nt: TGCGCCAGCAGCTTGGGGGACAGACTGTCTGGGGCCAACGTCCTGACTTTC
CDR3aa: CASSLGDRLSGANVLTF

j_gene: TRBJ2-2
v_gene: TRBV7-2
abundance: NA
d_gene: NA
CDR3nt: TGTGCCAGCAGCTTGTTAGGGGGCACCGGGGAGCTGTTTTTT
CDR3aa: CASSLLGGTGELFF

j_gene: TRBJ2-7
v_gene: TRBV7-2
abundance: few
d_gene: NA
CDR3nt: TGTGCCAGCAGCTTAACAGGGTACGCCTACGAGCAGTACTTC
CDR3aa: CASSLTGYAYEQYF

j_gene: TRBJ2-1
v_gene: TRBV5-1
abundance: NA
d_gene: NA
CDR3nt: TGCGCCAGCAGCCTGCTAGGGGCGAGCTCCTACAATGAGCAGTTCTTC
CDR3aa: CASSLLGASSYNEQFF

j_gene: TRBJ2-7
v_gene: TRBV27
abundance: NA
d_gene: TRBD2
CDR3nt: TGTGCCAGCAGTCCCTATAGCGGGAGGGCCGGTTACGAGCAGTACTTC
CDR3aa: CASSPYSGRAGYEQYF

j_gene: TRBJ2-1
v_gene: TRBV2
abundance: few
d_gene: TRBD1
CDR3nt: TGTGCCAGCAGTGGGGGGTCAGGGGGCTCCTACAATGAGCAGTTCTTC
CDR3aa: CASSGGSGGSYNEQFF